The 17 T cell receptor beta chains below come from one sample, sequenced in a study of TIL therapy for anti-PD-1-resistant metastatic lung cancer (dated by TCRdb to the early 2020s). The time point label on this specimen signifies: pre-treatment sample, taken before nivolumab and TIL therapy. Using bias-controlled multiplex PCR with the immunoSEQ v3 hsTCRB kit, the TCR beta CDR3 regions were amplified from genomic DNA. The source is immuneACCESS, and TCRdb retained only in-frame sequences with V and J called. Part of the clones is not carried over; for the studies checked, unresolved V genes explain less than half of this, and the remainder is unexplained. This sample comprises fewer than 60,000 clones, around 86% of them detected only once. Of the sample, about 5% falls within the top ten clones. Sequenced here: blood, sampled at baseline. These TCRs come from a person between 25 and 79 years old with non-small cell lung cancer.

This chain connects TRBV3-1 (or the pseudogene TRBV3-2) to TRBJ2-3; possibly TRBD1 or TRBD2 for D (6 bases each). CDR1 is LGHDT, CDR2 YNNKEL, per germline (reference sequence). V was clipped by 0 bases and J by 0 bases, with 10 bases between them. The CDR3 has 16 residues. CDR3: CASSQDYGGSTDTQYF. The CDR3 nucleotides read TGTGCCAGCAGCCAAGATTACGGGGGCAGCACAGATACGCAGTATTTT.

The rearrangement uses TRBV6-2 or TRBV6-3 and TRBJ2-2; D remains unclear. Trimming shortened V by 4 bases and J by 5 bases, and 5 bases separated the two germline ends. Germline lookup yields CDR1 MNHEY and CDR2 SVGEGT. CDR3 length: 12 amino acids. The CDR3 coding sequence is TGTGCCAGCAGTTTCATGACCGGGGAGCTGTTTTTT. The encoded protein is CASSFMTGELFF.

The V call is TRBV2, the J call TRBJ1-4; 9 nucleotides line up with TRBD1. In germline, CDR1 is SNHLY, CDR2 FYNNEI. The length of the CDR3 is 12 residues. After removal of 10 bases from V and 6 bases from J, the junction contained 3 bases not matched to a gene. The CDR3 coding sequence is TGTGCCACTGGGGACAGGGATGAAAAACTGTTTTTT. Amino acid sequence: CATGDRDEKLFF.

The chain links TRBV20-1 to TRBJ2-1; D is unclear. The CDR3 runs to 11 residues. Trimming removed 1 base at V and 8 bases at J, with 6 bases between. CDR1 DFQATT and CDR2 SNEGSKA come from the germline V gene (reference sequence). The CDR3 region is CSARVFHEQFF. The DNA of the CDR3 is TGCAGTGCTAGAGTCTTCCATGAGCAGTTCTTC.

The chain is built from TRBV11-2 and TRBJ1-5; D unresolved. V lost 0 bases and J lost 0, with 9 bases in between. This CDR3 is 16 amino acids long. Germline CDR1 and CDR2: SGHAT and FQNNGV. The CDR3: CASSLDVGNSNQPQHF. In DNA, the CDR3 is TGTGCCAGCAGCTTAGACGTCGGGAATAGCAATCAGCCCCAGCATTTT.

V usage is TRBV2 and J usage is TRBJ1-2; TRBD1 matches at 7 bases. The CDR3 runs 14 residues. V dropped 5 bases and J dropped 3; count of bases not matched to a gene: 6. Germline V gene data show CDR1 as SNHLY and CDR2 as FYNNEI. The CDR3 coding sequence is TGTGCCAGCAGTTTCGGAGACAGGGACTATGGCTACACCTTC. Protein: CASSFGDRDYGYTF.

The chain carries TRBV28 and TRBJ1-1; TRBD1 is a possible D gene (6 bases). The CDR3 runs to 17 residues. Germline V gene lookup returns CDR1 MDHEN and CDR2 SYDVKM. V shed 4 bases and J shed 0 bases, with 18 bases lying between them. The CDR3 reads CASSSAGGRVLNTEAFF. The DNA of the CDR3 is TGTGCCAGCAGTTCAGCGGGGGGCCGGGTATTGAACACTGAAGCTTTCTTT.

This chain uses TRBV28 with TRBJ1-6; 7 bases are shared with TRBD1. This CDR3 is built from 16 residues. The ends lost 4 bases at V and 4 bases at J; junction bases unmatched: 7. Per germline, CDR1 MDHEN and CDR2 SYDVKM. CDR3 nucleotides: TGTGCCAGCAGTTCGACAGGGCGCGGGTATAATTCACCCCTCCACTTT. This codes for CASSSTGRGYNSPLHF. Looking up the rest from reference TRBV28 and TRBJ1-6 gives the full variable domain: DVKVTQSSRYLVKRTGEKVFLECVQDMDHENMFWYRQDPGLGLRLIYFSYDVKMKEKGDIPEGYSVSREKKERFSLILESASTNQTSMYLCASSSTGRGYNSPLHFGNGTRLTVT.

DNA of the CDR3: TGTGCCAGCAGCCAACGTACCTTAGATACGCAGTATTTT. Translation gives CASSQRTLDTQYF. J is TRBJ2-3 and V is TRBV27; D remains ambiguous. Germline-derived CDR1 and CDR2 are MNHEY and SMNVEV (reference sequence). This CDR3 comprises 13 residues. The V and J ends lost 6 bases and 5 bases respectively, with 12 bases between them.

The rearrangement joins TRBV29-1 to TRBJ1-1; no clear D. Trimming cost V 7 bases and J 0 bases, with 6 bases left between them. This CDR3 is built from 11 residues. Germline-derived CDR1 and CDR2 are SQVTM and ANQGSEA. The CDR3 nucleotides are TGCAGCGGGCTCGTGAACACTGAAGCTTTCTTT. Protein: CSGLVNTEAFF.

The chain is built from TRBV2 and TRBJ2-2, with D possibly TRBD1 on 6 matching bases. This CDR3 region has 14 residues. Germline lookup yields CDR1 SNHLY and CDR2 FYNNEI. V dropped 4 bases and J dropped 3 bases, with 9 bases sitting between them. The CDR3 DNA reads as TGTGCCAGCAGTGGTGACAGGTACACCGGGGAGCTGTTTTTT. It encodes CASSGDRYTGELFF.

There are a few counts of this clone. The CDR3 is CASNPPLQETQYF. Here the CDR3 DNA reads TGTGCCAGCAACCCCCCTCTCCAAGAGACCCAGTACTTC. The genes are TRBV2 and TRBJ2-5; no clear D. Between the trimmed V and J ends, which lost 7 bases and 1 base, there was a span of 10 bases. The germline CDR1 and CDR2 sequences are SNHLY and FYNNEI. CDR3 length equals 13 residues.

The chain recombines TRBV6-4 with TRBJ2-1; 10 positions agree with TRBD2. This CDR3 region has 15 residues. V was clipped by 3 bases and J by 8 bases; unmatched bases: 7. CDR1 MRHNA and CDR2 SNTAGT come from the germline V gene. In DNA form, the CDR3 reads TGTGCCAGCAGTGATGGAGCGGGAGGGAAGGATGAGCAGTTCTTC. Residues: CASSDGAGGKDEQFF.

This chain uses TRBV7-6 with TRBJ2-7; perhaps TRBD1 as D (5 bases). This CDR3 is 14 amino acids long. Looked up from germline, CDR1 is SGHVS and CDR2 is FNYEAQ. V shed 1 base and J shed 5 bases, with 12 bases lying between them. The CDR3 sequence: CASSLEARAHEQYF. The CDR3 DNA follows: TGTGCCAGCAGCTTAGAGGCCAGGGCCCACGAGCAGTACTTC.

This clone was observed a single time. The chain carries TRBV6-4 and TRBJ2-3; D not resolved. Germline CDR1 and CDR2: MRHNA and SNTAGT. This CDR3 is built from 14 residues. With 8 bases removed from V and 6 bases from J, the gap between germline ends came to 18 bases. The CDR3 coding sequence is TGTGCCAGCTCCCTGTCCTCGGCATCGGATACGCAGTATTTT. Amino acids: CASSLSSASDTQYF.

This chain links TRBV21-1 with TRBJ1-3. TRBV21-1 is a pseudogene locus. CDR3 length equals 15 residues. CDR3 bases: TGTGCCAGCAGCAAGTTGAGGGACGGTGGAAACACCATATATTTT. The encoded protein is CASSKLRDGGNTIYF.

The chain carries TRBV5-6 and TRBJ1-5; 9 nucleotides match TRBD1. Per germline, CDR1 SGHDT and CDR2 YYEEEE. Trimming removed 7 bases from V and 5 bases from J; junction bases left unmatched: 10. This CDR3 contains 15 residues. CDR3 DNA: TGTGCCAGCGCGCAGGGGACAGGGAGGTATCAGCCCCAGCATTTT. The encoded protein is CASAQGTGRYQPQHF.